Described below is a single T cell receptor (beta chain) sequence and its context. Its matching antigen is unknown. Other nucleotide sequences in the sample specify the same CDR3. Assay: immunoSEQ multiplex PCR; the TCRdb copy retains only in-frame clones and omits some. This table has under 850,000 clones, approximately 77% appearing once. Per germline, CDR1 MNHEY and CDR2 SMNVEV (reference sequence). Trimming pared 5 bases from V and 1 base from J, leaving 9 bases between. This CDR3 has 15 residues. The data derive from a study of shared clonotypes between healthy human individuals. Study context: Three CD4 naive, three CD4 memory, two CD8 naive and one CD8 memory plate were used per donor. Study-wide findings and caveats: Non-shared clonotypes had lower generation probabilities than those shared by all four donors. Memory subsets had estimated richness that was generally smaller than that of naive subsets.

The authors divided CD4+ cells into CD45RA+ naive and CD45RA-negative memory subsets. This receptor was taken from a woman in her 30s in good health. The source material was memory CD4+ T cells sorted from blood. Subset in this sample: CD45RA-negative fraction. The rearrangement joins TRBV27 to TRBJ2-6; possible D gene TRBD1, 5 bases. The CDR3 DNA sequence: TGTGCCAGCAGTGCCAGGGTTTCTGGGGCCAACGTCCTGACTTTC. Its protein product is CASSARVSGANVLTF. The full variable domain, its missing parts supplied by reference TRBV27 and TRBJ2-6, is EAQVTQNPRYLITVTGKKLTVTCSQNMNHEYMSWYRQDPGLGLRQIYYSMNVEVTDKGDVPEGYKVSRKEKRNFPLILESPSPNQTSLYFCASSARVSGANVLTFGAGSRLTVL.